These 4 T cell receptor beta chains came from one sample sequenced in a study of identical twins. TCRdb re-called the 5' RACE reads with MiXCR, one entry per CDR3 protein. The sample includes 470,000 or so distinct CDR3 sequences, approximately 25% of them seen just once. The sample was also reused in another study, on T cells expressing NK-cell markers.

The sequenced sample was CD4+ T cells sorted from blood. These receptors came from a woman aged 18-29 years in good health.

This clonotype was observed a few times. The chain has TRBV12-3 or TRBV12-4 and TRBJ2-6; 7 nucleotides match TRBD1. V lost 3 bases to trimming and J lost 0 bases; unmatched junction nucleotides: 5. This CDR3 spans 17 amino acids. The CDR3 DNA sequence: TGTGCCAGCAGTTTGGGGACAGCAGACTCTGGGGCCAACGTCCTGACTTTC. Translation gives CASSLGTADSGANVLTF.

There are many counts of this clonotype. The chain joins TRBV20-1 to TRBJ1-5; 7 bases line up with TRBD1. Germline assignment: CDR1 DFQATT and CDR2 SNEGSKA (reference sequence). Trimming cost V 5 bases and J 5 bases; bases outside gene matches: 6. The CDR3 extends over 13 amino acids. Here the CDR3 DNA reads TGCAGTGCTCAGACAGGGTTCGATCAGCCCCAGCATTTT. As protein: CSAQTGFDQPQHF.

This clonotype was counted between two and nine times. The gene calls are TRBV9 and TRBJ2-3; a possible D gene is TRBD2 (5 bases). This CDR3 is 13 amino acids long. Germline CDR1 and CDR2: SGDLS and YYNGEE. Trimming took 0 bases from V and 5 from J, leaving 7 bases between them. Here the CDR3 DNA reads TGTGCCAGCAGCGTAGCCGGGGAAGATACGCAGTATTTT. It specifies CASSVAGEDTQYF.

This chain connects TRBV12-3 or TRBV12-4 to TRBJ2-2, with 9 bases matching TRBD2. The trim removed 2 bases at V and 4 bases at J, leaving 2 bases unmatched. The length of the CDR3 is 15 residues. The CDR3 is CASSLQRGATGELFF. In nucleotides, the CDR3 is TGTGCCAGCAGTTTACAGCGGGGGGCCACCGGGGAGCTGTTTTTT.